This record looks at one TCR beta chain sequence and its context. Which antigen it targets is not known. Per-base qualities were not stored, and no clone one base away is much larger. V is cut back by 5 bases and J by 3 bases, with 6 bases in the junction unmatched. The CDR3 goes from the cysteine to the phenylalanine over 14 residues. Only CDR3 DNA is held: 42 bases, read in frame from base 1. The germline V gene gives CDR1 as MNHEY and CDR2 as SVGAGI. The cohort comprised some 730 healthy bone marrow donors. Cohort members were all nominally healthy when sampled, although unrecorded immune exposures were likely present. The donor was CMV seronegative and was included in the group of approximately 350 seronegative cohort members. A peripheral blood sample was collected from each donor, and TCR beta sequencing was performed on peripheral blood mononuclear cells. The Qiagen DNeasy Blood Extraction Kit was used to extract genomic DNA from the blood cell samples.

Library generation was performed with the immunoSEQ multiplex PCR assay. For the multiplex PCR, a mixture combining 60 forward primers for TCR Vbeta segments and 13 reverse primers for TCR Jbeta segments was used. The CDR3 region of rearranged TCR beta genes was amplified from genomic DNA with a multiplex PCR assay. The Illumina HiSeq System was used to sequence the amplified TCR beta libraries as 87-base-pair reads. The source study handled its data this way. A later analysis counted tens of millions of unique TCR beta chains across the 700 or so repertoires, and roughly 9.9 million of these chains were shared by at least two donors. Raw reads were error-corrected and collapsed into unique sequences by a nearest-neighbor algorithm in which closely related sequences were merged to remove PCR and sequencing errors. CDR3 sequences were aligned to IMGT reference sequences to assign V, D and J gene segments. For a sequence to be retained, a match of at least six nucleotides to both a V gene segment and a J gene segment was required. Rearrangements were classified as productive when the CDR3 lacked stop codons and remained in frame with V and J, and all other rearrangements were classified as non-productive. Following IMGT convention, CDR3 was defined as the stretch from the second conserved V-encoded cysteine up to the conserved J-encoded phenylalanine. The earlier analysis of roughly 590 of the donors excluded any sequence lacking an unambiguous match to a single V gene segment. An earlier analysis of some 610 of the donors called V segments functional above 56.7% productive rearrangements and segregating when the between-donor standard deviation exceeded 5%. To diagnose cytomegalovirus status from the catalog of TCR beta chain sequences, a statistical classification framework was built. A later analysis assigned V and J genes by comparing TCR nucleotide sequences with IMGT/GENE-DB human TR gene sequences. A later analysis assigned CDR3 sequences and most-parsimonious VDJ recombination scenarios with the TCRdist pipeline. In a later analysis, each TCR beta chain was defined by its CDR3 amino acid sequence together with its V-gene family, and reads lacking a unique V-gene family were excluded. As a way to deal with suspected cross-contamination and a sequencing artifact, a later analysis dropped 592 nucleotide sequences that were highly shared and had low generation probability. In a later analysis, a clonal expansion index for each public chain was calculated from normalized within-repertoire ranks of inferred template counts. Generation probabilities in a later analysis came from a VDJ recombination model fitted to out-of-frame rearrangements, and those results were checked against IGoR. Hypergeometric tests were used in a later analysis to score TCR-TCR, TCR-HLA and TCR-CMV co-occurrence, with a repertoire-size bias correction applied to the TCR pairs. To estimate false discovery rates, a later analysis permuted the HLA or CMV assignments 20 times. In a later analysis, co-occurring TCRs were grouped with DBSCAN, and TCRdist sequence similarity was added when clustering was performed within HLA-allele-positive subsets. Repertoires with fewer than 30,000 or more than 120,000 public chains were left out of co-occurrence clustering, as were five repertoires with anomalous nucleotide sharing. TCRdb re-hosts the immuneACCESS table, in-frame sequences only. Its copies lack some clones; in the studies checked, an unresolved V gene accounts for under half of them, and the cause for the rest is not known. The V and J calls and clone size come from that table; D and trimming were worked out from the DNA. The sample table holds 95,000 to 100,000 clones, of which approximately 80% were seen once. The top ten clones comprise roughly 7.1% of the sample.

These data originate in a study of cytomegalovirus exposure and HLA in healthy donors (dated by TCRdb to the late 2010s). Regarding the study in general: An earlier analysis of roughly 630 of the donors reported approximately 290 Gb of sequence data and 117 million unique TCR beta sequences from roughly 200 million T cells. The study used immunosequencing to profile the T cell repertoires of some 600 subjects and linked those repertoires to cytomegalovirus serostatus. About 280 gigabases of sequencing data and roughly 90 million unique TCR sequences were included in an early release covering over 600 HLA-typed donors. On average, over 200,000 unique TCR beta nucleotide sequences were sequenced per donor among fewer than 500 genotyped donors of the cohort, with around 19% of those sequences being non-productive. In addition to the first cohort of 666 subjects, a separate validation cohort of 120 different subjects was used. To decide whether each TCR beta V gene segment behaved as functional or pseudogenic, an earlier analysis of 587 of the donors relied on high-throughput TCR beta sequencing. Of the roughly 420 genotyped donors, roughly 80% were placed in the genetic ancestry cluster associated with self-reported Caucasian donors. The study aimed to test whether cataloging public T cell receptors could reveal signatures of past pathogen exposure. To study patterns of TCR occurrence, a later analysis re-analyzed previously published TCR beta repertoires from 666 donors and added high-resolution HLA genotyping. To predict cytomegalovirus infection status, the study combined high-throughput TCR immunosequencing, statistical association of individual TCRs with disease status, and machine learning. A handful of DR-DQ haplotypes were treated as single units for association and clustering because of strong linkage in the cohort. In the later analysis, no new phenotypic data were used to find candidate immune exposures; instead, reliance was placed on TCR beta sequences and their occurrence across donors. In a later genetic analysis, genome-wide SNP genotypes for about 55% of the roughly 700 donors were used, and that subset was treated as a discovery cohort. All discovery cohort repertoires had been generated using a single sequencing platform. The number of donors typed differed by locus, with roughly 629-640 for A, B, C, DRB1 and DQB1, about 500 for DQA1, 600 to 610 for DPA1, and some 450 for DPB1. Donor age, sex, ethnicity and CMV serostatus were compiled together with the repertoire data. Class I and class II HLA loci were covered by the typing at four-digit resolution. Beyond this particular receptor, the publication reports: Correlated functional status among segregating V segments might be attributable to linkage disequilibrium, but an unknown experimental factor could not be ruled out. In a later analysis, most CMV-associated TCR beta chains were found to appear HLA-restricted, with HLA associations seemingly driven largely by CMV exposure. Broadly in line with IMGT annotations, most TCR beta V segments showed up in productive rearrangements about 87% or about 30% of the time in an earlier analysis of 587 of the donors. A later analysis found that HLA-associated TCR beta chains were more clonally expanded and had lower generation probabilities than equally common non-associated chains. The earlier analysis of some 560 of the donors excluded over 15 rarely observed V segments, including chromosome 9 orphons, because counts were too low. A further reported finding was that TCR beta sequences accurately predicted the HLA-A and HLA-B alleles for most subjects in the first cohort. The authors suggested that the approach could potentially be generalized to other disease states and immunological phenotypes. In a later analysis, several top co-occurrence clusters were reported to appear linked to parvovirus B19, influenza, CMV and Epstein-Barr virus. The classifier was reported to diagnose cytomegalovirus status with high specificity and sensitivity in both the original cohort and the validation cohort. Most TCR sequences were seen in very few donors, while some public TCRs were found in many individuals. This cohort had only TCR beta chains sequenced, and the lack of alpha or paired-chain data limited which features could be detected. The 87-base-pair reads could not distinguish some IMGT-functional V segments, including TRBV6-2 and TRBV6-3, so those segments were excluded. The presence/absence analyses assumed that sequencing depth was roughly uniform across donors, and that assumption may not be true. When HLA alleles, especially DR and DQ, strongly co-occurred, TCR associations were difficult to assign to individual alleles. A later analysis found that TCR association rates varied across HLA loci, with DRB1 alleles showing the most associated TCRs and HLA-C alleles the fewest. Three of the identified cytomegalovirus-associated TCR beta chains were confirmed in vitro to be specific for cytomegalovirus antigens. In a later genetic analysis, fewer N-insertions in productive TCRs were reported among donors in an Asian-associated ancestry cluster than the 666-donor mean. V-gene and J-gene trimming of TCR beta chains was associated with a missense DCLRE1C variant in a later genetic analysis, and the association was replicated in an independent cohort. The sequencing pipeline was judged likely to have produced a cluster of highly shared sequence variants as a technical artifact. CMV serostatus was the only immune exposure information available for the cohort. In a later analysis, 15,000 to 20,000 TCR beta sequences were associated with specific HLA alleles at a false discovery rate of 0.05. Because some donors lacked HLA typing at each locus, the association tests relied only on the typed subset. The study gave a list of about 150 TCR beta chains associated with cytomegalovirus.

The V and J genes are TRBV6-5 and TRBJ2-7, with 8 bases matching TRBD1. This clonotype originated in a female donor in good health and CMV-seronegative. The sequenced material came from PBMCs. The DNA reads TGTGCCAGCAGTCGGACAGGGATCATCTACGAGCAGTACTTC. Translated, it gives CASSRTGIIYEQYF.